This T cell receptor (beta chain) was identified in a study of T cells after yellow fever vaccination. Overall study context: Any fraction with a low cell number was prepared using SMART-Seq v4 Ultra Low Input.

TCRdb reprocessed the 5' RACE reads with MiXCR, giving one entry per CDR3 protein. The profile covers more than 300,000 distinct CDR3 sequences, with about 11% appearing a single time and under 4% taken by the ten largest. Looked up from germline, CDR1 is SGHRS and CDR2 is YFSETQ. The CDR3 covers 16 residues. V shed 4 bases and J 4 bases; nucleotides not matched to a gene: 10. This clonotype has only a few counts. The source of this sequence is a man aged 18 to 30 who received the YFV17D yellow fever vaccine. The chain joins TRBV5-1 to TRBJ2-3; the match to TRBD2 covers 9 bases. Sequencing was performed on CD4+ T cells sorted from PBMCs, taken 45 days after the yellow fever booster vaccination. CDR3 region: CASSRGSRGGPDTQYF. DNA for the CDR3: TGCGCCAGCAGCCGAGGCTCGCGGGGGGGCCCAGATACGCAGTATTTT. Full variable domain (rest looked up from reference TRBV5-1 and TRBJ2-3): KAGVTQTPRYLIKTRGQQVTLSCSPISGHRSVSWYQQTPGQGLQFLFEYFSETQRNKGNFPGRFSGRQFSNSRSEMNVSTLELGDSALYLCASSRGSRGGPDTQYFGPGTRLTVL.